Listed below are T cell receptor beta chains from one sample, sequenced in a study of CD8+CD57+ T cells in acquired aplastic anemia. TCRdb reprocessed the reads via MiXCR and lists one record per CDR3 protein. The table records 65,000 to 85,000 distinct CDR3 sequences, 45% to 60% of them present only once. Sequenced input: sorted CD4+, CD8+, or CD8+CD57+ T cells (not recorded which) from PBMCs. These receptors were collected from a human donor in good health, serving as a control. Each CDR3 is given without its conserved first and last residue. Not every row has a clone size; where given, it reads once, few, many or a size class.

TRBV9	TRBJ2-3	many	ASSVEASGGAVDTQY
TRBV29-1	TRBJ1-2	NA	SVEEPGSLGYT
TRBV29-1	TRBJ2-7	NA	SAIASYEQY
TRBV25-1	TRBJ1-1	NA	ASSEYGTGERGTEAF
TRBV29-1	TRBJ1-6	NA	SVKGSSDNSPLH
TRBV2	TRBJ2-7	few	ASSPGLAAYEQY
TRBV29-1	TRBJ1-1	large	SVQGQATTEAF
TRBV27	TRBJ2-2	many	ASSTQAVYTGELF
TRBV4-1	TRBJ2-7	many	ASSQGVTYEQY
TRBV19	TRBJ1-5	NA	ASSDYNQPQH
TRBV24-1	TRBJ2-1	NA	ATSDLFAGGPTYSYNEQF
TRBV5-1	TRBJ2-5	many	ASSLVRTSESQETQY
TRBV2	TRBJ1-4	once	ASRGTAGPNEKLF
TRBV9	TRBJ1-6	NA	ASSVGPQFPLH
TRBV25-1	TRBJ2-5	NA	ASSETRQGRIQETQY
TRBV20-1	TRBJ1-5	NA	SARDRGGILGNQPQH
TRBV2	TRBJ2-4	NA	ASGLGTPIAKNIQY
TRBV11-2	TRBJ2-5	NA	ASSLGTGGPGLATQY
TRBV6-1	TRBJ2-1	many	ASSEVASSYNEQF
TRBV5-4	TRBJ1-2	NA	ASSFGGASYGYT
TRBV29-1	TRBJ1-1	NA	SVLGAEAF
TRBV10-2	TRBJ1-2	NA	ASSVRTGKAGYT
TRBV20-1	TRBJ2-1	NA	SARDRAGNEQF
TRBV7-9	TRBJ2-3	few	ASSPDYTQY
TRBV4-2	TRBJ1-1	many	ASSQDLGVSANTEAF
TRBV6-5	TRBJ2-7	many	ASSYIGAAYEQY
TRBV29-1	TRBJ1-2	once	SVLGASDGAGGYT
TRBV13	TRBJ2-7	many	ASSKGQTGPYEQY
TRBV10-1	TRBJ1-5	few	ASSESEGQPQH
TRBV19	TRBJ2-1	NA	ASSQVAGRNEQF
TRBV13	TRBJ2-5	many	ASSSGGPTQY
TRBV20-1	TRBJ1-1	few	SAKIPTGARGTEAF
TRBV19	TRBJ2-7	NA	ASSPGGANYEQY